These 15 T cell receptor beta chains were sequenced from one sample in a study of type 1 and type 2 diabetes patients. Amplification started from genomic DNA. Multiplex PCR with 30 forward and 13 reverse primers amplified the TCR beta CDR3. TCRdb redid the calling of the multiplex PCR reads with MiXCR, one entry per CDR3 protein. The sample records 250,000 or so distinct CDR3 sequences, roughly 50% being singletons. The sample comprised peripheral blood mononuclear cells (PBMCs). The receptors were sampled from a man aged 18 to 29 with type 2 diabetes.

The chain joins TRBV19 to TRBJ1-1, with 9 bases identical to TRBD1. Unmatched junction bases numbered 5, after V lost 3 bases and J lost 0 bases. The CDR3 extends over 16 amino acids. CDR1 and CDR2 from the germline V gene are LNHDA and SQIVND (reference sequence). CDR3 loop: CASSIRQGVMNTEAFF. The CDR3 DNA sequence: TGTGCCAGTAGTATCCGACAGGGGGTCATGAACACTGAAGCTTTCTTT. Full variable domain (missing parts from reference TRBV19 and TRBJ1-1): DGGITQSPKYLFRKEGQNVTLSCEQNLNHDAMYWYRQDPGQGLRLIYYSQIVNDFQKGDIAEGYSVSREKKESFPLTVTSAQKNPTAFYLCASSIRQGVMNTEAFFGQGTRLTVV.

This rearrangement joins TRBV5-1 to TRBJ1-1; 7 bases agree with TRBD1. CDR1 SGHRS and CDR2 YFSETQ come from the germline V gene. The V and J ends lost 4 bases and 6 bases, in that order; junction bases with no gene match: 9. There are 14 residues in the CDR3. The CDR3 bases are TGCGCCAGCAGCGTTGACAGGGTGATGGCTGAAGCTTTCTTT. It is translated as CASSVDRVMAEAFF. The complete variable domain, with remaining parts taken from reference TRBV5-1 and TRBJ1-1, reads KAGVTQTPRYLIKTRGQQVTLSCSPISGHRSVSWYQQTPGQGLQFLFEYFSETQRNKGNFPGRFSGRQFSNSRSEMNVSTLELGDSALYLCASSVDRVMAEAFFGQGTRLTVV.

The CDR3 is CASSGGSTQPLHF. CDR3 nucleotides: TGTGCCAGCTCAGGGGGGTCTACACAACCCCTCCACTTT. This chain connects TRBV18 to TRBJ1-6; D perhaps matches TRBD1 (5 bases). V lost 5 bases, J lost 12 bases, and 14 bases lay in between. This CDR3 region has 13 residues. CDR1 and CDR2 from the germline V gene are KGHSH and LQKENI. Together with reference TRBV18 and TRBJ1-6, the CDR3 gives the full variable domain: NAGVMQNPRHLVRRRGQEARLRCSPMKGHSHVYWYRQLPEEGLKFMVYLQKENIIDESGMPKERFSAEFPKEGPSILRIQQVVRGDSAAYFCASSGGSTQPLHFGNGTRLTVT.

The rearrangement joins TRBV7-3 to TRBJ2-1; possible D gene TRBD1, 5 bases. Germline CDR1 SGHTA, CDR2 FQGTGA. Trimming cost V 5 bases and J 4 bases, with 9 bases left between them. The CDR3 runs to 13 residues. The DNA of the CDR3 is TGTGCCAGCAGCACAGGACGATACAATGAGCAGTTCTTC. This encodes CASSTGRYNEQFF.

This chain links TRBV3-1 with TRBJ2-7; no definite D call. Germline CDR1 is LGHDT and CDR2 is YNNKEL (reference sequence). The CDR3 length is 13 residues. The V gene lost 0 bases and the J gene lost 5 bases, with 8 bases spanning the gap. The CDR3 DNA is TGTGCCAGCAGCCAAGAAAGGCGCCACGAGCAGTACTTC. It yields the protein CASSQERRHEQYF.

As for this clonotype: One end of the junction varies from germline; a read error may be responsible. V is TRBV28 and J is TRBJ1-2; D is uncertain. The CDR3 covers 12 residues. Germline-derived CDR1 and CDR2 are MDHEN and SYDVKM. The CDR3 region has the DNA TGTGCCAGCAGTTTAAGGATCTATGGCCACACCTTC. It specifies CASSLRIYGHTF.

The chain carries TRBV5-1 and TRBJ2-3; 8 bases agree with TRBD2. From germline, CDR1 is SGHRS and CDR2 YFSETQ. Trimming removed 0 bases from V and 6 bases from J; junction bases left unmatched: 9. The CDR3 contains 16 residues. The DNA for the CDR3 is TGCGCCAGCAGCTTGGCACTAGCGGCGGCTGCCGATACGCAGTATTTT. Translated: CASSLALAAAADTQYF.

This sequence joins TRBV4-1 and TRBJ2-7; D perhaps matches TRBD2 (6 bases). V lost 0 bases to trimming and J lost 0 bases, with 9 bases between them. This CDR3 comprises 15 residues. Germline lookup yields CDR1 MGHRA and CDR2 YSYEKL. The CDR3 DNA reads as TGCGCCAGCAGCCAAGAACTCGGGAGCTCCTACGAGCAGTACTTC. This codes for CASSQELGSSYEQYF.

The J gene is TRBJ2-2, the V gene TRBV5-1, with D unclear. The germline CDR1 and CDR2 sequences are SGHRS and YFSETQ. V was pared by 0 bases and J by 6 bases, with 12 bases between. This CDR3 has 15 amino acids. The CDR3 DNA reads as TGCGCCAGCAGCTTGGAGTCTTCCTACCCCGGGGAGCTGTTTTTT. Amino acid sequence: CASSLESSYPGELFF.

V gene TRBV7-6 combines with J gene TRBJ2-7; 7 nucleotides line up with TRBD1. The CDR3 extends over 16 amino acids. CDR1 is SGHVS and CDR2 is FNYEAQ in the germline V gene. The trim removed 5 bases at V and 1 base at J, leaving 11 bases unmatched. DNA of the CDR3: TGTGCCAGCAGCAACCCTCGGGACAGCCCATCCTACGAGCAGTACTTC. Its protein product is CASSNPRDSPSYEQYF.

The rearrangement joins TRBV19 to TRBJ1-6; weak D call: TRBD1 (6 bases). The V gene lost 6 bases and the J gene lost 10 bases, with 13 bases spanning the gap. CDR1 and CDR2 from the germline V gene are LNHDA and SQIVND (reference sequence). CDR3 length equals 13 residues. CDR3 sequence reads: CASSQQGNSPLHF. CDR3 DNA: TGTGCCAGTAGCCAGCAGGGGAACTCACCCCTCCACTTT.

CDR3 nucleotides: TGTGCCAGCAGTCTCATGCGGGGGGGGAGCACTGAAGCTTTCTTT. Translating it yields CASSLMRGGSTEAFF. V is TRBV12-3 or TRBV12-4 and J is TRBJ1-1, with D perhaps TRBD1 (5 bases). V lost 5 bases, J lost 4 bases, and 17 bases lay in between. The CDR3 contains 15 residues.

The rearrangement links TRBV7-2 to TRBJ2-6, with 7 bases that match TRBD1. CDR1 and CDR2 (germline): SGHTA, FQGNSA. This CDR3 is built from 17 residues. V gave up 2 bases and J gave up 0 bases; unmatched junction bases: 4. In nucleotides, the CDR3 is TGTGCCAGCAGCTTACTAGGGGGCGGCTCTGGGGCCAACGTCCTGACTTTC. Protein sequence: CASSLLGGGSGANVLTF. The variable domain in full, completed from reference TRBV7-2 and TRBJ2-6, reads GAGVSQSPSNKVTEKGKDVELRCDPISGHTALYWYRQSLGQGLEFLIYFQGNSAPDKSGLPSDRFSAERTGGSVSTLTIQRTQQEDSAVYLCASSLLGGGSGANVLTFGAGSRLTVL.

Turning to this clonotype: Since no conserved phenylalanine or tryptophan closes the CDR3, a read error is the likely cause. The V gene is TRBV7-3, the J gene TRBJ2-1; the match to TRBD2 covers 16 bases. Germline trimming cut 5 bases from V and 1 base from J; bases unmatched to any gene: 2. The CDR3 is made up of 17 amino acids. Germline lookup yields CDR1 SGHTA and CDR2 FQGTGA. CDR3 region: CASSPGLAGGSYNEQFL. CDR3 in DNA: TGTGCCAGCAGCCCGGGACTAGCGGGAGGGTCCTACAATGAGCAGTTCCTC.

This clonotype was picked up a small number of times. DNA for the CDR3: TGTGCCAGCAGTTTAGGGGGGGAGGTCGGTCAGCCCCAGCATTTT. Its translation is CASSLGGEVGQPQHF. V gene TRBV28 combines with J gene TRBJ1-5; possible D gene TRBD1, 5 bases. V lost 2 bases, J lost 6 bases, and 14 bases lay in between. Germline V lookup: CDR1 MDHEN, CDR2 SYDVKM. The CDR3 covers 15 residues.